These 8 T cell receptor beta chains were sequenced from one sample in a study of T cells after yellow fever vaccination. MiXCR was run by TCRdb on the 5' RACE reads, yielding one entry per CDR3 protein. The data show 100,000 to 150,000 distinct CDR3 sequences, about 8.4% seen once. The source was CD8+ T cells sorted from PBMCs, collected on the day of the yellow fever booster vaccination. These receptors were obtained from a man younger than 35 who received the YFV17D yellow fever vaccine.

This clonotype was seen only a few times. The chain combines TRBV4-1 with TRBJ2-3; 11 bases are shared with TRBD1. There are 15 residues in the CDR3. Trimming removed 4 bases from V and 6 bases from J; junction bases left unmatched: 6. Germline V gene sequence: CDR1 MGHRA, CDR2 YSYEKL. CDR3 sequence reads: CASSPGQGAGDTQYF. The DNA for the CDR3 is TGCGCCAGCAGCCCCGGACAGGGGGCAGGGGATACGCAGTATTTT.

V and J are TRBV25-1 and TRBJ2-1; D is undetermined. From germline, CDR1 is MGHDK and CDR2 SYGVNS. V gave up 3 bases and J gave up 6 bases, with 9 bases separating them. The CDR3 has 13 amino acids. The CDR3: CASSDGFPNEQFF. The CDR3, as DNA: TGTGCCAGCAGTGATGGGTTTCCCAATGAGCAGTTCTTC.

This clonotype was detected many times. The chain employs TRBV20-1 and TRBJ2-1; D gene uncertain. Trimming left V 5 bases short and J 5 bases short, with 19 bases between. The CDR3 extends over 15 amino acids. CDR1 is DFQATT and CDR2 is SNEGSKA in the germline V gene (reference sequence). CDR3 in DNA: TGCAGTGCTTTCCGGCCCTACCCACCGCACAATGAGCAGTTCTTC. As protein: CSAFRPYPPHNEQFF.

In this sample, this clonotype turned up a few times. V and J are TRBV20-1 and TRBJ2-2; 7 bases fit TRBD1. The ends lost 3 bases at V and 0 bases at J; junction bases unmatched: 4. The CDR3 is 15 amino acids. Germline V gene data show CDR1 as DFQATT and CDR2 as SNEGSKA (reference sequence). CDR3 amino acids: CSASRGTANTGELFF. CDR3 in DNA: TGCAGTGCTAGTAGGGGGACAGCGAACACCGGGGAGCTGTTTTTT.

The chain uses TRBV29-1 and TRBJ2-5; D might be TRBD2 (5 bases). Germline V gene lookup returns CDR1 SQVTM and CDR2 ANQGSEA. The CDR3 is 16 residues long. V was clipped by 2 bases and J by 5 bases, with 21 bases between them. The CDR3 region has the DNA TGCAGCGTTGAATTCTCGGGGAATGGTGCAGCGGAGACCCAGTACTTC. It specifies CSVEFSGNGAAETQYF.

The chain uses TRBV18 and TRBJ2-5, with a weak D call TRBD2 (5 bases). The germline V and J ends were trimmed by 6 bases and 4 bases, with 15 bases remaining between them. From germline, CDR1 is KGHSH and CDR2 LQKENI. The CDR3 spans 14 residues. CDR3 DNA sequence: TGTGCCAGCTCCCCCGGTCCGGAGGTAGAGACCCAGTACTTC. Translation: CASSPGPEVETQYF.

A few counts support this clonotype. In DNA form, the CDR3 reads TGTGCCAGCAGCCCTCGCGTCCAATACGAGCAGTACGTC. Encoded protein: CASSPRVQYEQYV. J is TRBJ2-7 and V is TRBV28; no clear D. V lost 6 bases, J lost 4 bases, and 13 bases lay in between. CDR1 MDHEN and CDR2 SYDVKM come from the germline V gene. The length of the CDR3 is 13 residues.

This clonotype came up many times. V gene TRBV24-1 combines with J gene TRBJ1-2; D is uncertain. The CDR3 is made up of 14 amino acids. Deletions cut 0 bases from V and 1 base from J, with 5 bases between. Germline V CDR1 and CDR2: KGHDR, SFDVKD. In DNA, the CDR3 is TGTGCCACCAGTGATTTGAACGTTAACTATGGCTACACCTTC. As protein: CATSDLNVNYGYTF.